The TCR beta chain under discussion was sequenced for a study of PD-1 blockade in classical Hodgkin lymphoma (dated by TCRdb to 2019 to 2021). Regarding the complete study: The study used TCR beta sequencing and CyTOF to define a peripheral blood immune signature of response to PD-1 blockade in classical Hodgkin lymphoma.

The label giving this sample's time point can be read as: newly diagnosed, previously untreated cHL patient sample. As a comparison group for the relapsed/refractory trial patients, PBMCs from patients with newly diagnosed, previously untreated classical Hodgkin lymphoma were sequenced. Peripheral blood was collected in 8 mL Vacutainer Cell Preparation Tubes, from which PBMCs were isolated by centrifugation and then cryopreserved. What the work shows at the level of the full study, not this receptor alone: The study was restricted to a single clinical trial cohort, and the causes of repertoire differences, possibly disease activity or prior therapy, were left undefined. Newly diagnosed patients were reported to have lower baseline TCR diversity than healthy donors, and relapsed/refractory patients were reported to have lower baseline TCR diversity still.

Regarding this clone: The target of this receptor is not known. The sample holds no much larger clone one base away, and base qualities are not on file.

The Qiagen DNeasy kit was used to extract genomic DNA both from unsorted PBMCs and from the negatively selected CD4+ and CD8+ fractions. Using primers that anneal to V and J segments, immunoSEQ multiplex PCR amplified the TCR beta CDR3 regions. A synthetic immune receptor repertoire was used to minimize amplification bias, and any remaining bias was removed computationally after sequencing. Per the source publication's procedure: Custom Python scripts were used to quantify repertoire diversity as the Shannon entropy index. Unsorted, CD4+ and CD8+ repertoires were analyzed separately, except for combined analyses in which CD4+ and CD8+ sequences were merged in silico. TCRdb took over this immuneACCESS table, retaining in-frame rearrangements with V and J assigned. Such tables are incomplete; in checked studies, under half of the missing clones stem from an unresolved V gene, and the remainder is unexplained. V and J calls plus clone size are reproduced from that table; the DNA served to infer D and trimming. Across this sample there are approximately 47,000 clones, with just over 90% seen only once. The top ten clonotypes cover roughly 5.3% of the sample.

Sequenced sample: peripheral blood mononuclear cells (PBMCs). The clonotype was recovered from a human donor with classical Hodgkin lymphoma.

The CDR3 here reads CASSLDGGRMSETQYF. Here is the DNA: TGTGCCAGCAGCTTAGATGGCGGGAGGATGAGCGAGACCCAGTACTTC. The chain couples TRBV11-3 to TRBJ2-5, with TRBD2 matching 8 junction bases. V is pruned by 0 bases and J by 5 bases, leaving 8 bases of the junction without a gene match. CDR1 and CDR2 (SGHNT, YENEEA) derive from the germline V gene. The CDR3 contains 16 residues, cysteine and phenylalanine counted. The CDR3 DNA has 48 bases and is translated from base 1.